The T cell receptor (beta chain) under discussion was sequenced for a study of CD8+ T cells in alopecia areata. Study-level points and caveats: Mice showed TCR sharing more clearly than patients did, possibly owing to HLA.

Extraction and reverse transcription of RNA yielded cDNA as the sequencing template. TCRdb's table, derived via immunoSEQ multiplex PCR, lists solely in-frame clones and lacks some. The sample contains fewer than 150,000 clones, roughly 58% of which appear only once. Trimming left V 0 bases short and J 4 bases short, with 7 bases between. In germline, CDR1 is LGHNA, CDR2 YSLEER. The CDR3 runs 14 residues. Cell sorting on a FACSAria was used to separate CD4+ and CD8+ T cells from the PBMCs. As to this clone: Antigen: not known.

The J gene is TRBJ2-1, the V gene TRBV4-3; TRBD1 might be the D (6 bases). The sequences come from CD4+ T cells sorted from blood, collected at week 0. This receptor was obtained from a human donor with alopecia areata. CDR3: CASSQDQGYNEQFF. Here the CDR3 DNA reads TGCGCCAGCAGCCAAGATCAGGGGTACAATGAGCAGTTCTTC.